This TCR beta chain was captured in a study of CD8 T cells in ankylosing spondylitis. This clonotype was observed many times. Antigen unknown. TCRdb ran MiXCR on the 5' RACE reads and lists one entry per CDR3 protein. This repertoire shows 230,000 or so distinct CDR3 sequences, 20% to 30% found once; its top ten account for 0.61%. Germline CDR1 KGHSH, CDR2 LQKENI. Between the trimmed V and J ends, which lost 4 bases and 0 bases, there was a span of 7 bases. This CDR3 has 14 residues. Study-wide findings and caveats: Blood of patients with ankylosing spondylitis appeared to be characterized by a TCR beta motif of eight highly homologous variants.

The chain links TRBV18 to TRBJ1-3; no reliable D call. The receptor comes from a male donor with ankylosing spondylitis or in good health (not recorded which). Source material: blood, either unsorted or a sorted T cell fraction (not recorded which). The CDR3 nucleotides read TGTGCCAGCTCACGCGAAAGCTCTGGAAACACCATATATTTT. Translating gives CASSRESSGNTIYF.